This TCR beta chain is drawn from a study of cytotoxic CD8 clonotypes in ibrutinib-treated CLL. Overall study: Patients gave response samples after a median roughly 11 months of treatment, range 6 to 36.

Repertoires were generated with immunoSEQ multiplex PCR, while TCRdb's copy carries only in-frame clones and drops some. Of about 300,000 clones listed, 60% to 80% were seen once; the top ten hold roughly 6%. This clone was seen only once. Its antigen is not identified. General study points: Stable or contracted on treatment, public clonotypes were also uncommon.

Trimming shortened V by 7 bases and J by 0 bases, and 9 bases separated the two germline ends. This CDR3 region has 13 residues. CDR1 ENHRY and CDR2 SYGVKD come from the germline V gene. The chain carries TRBV10-3 and TRBJ1-1; TRBD1 is a possible D gene (5 bases). Sequenced material: PBMCs, taken at disease progression, from a patient treated with ibrutinib. This clonotype was obtained from a human donor with chronic lymphocytic leukemia. The chain's CDR3 is CAIIRDLNTEAFF. In DNA form, the CDR3 reads TGTGCCATCATTAGGGACCTGAACACTGAAGCTTTCTTT.